One and the same sample provided the 3 T cell receptor beta chains below, sequenced in a study of blood T cell repertoires in COVID-19. Sequencing was performed with immunoSEQ multiplex PCR; in TCRdb, only in-frame clones are kept and a portion is missing. The sample shows some 400,000 clones, approximately 87% of them seen only once. The sequenced sample consisted of PBMCs or T cells enriched from blood (not recorded which). The source of these receptors is a man aged 25 to 40 who had recovered from COVID-19.

The chain links TRBV4-1 to TRBJ2-5, with D unclear. V was pared by 1 base and J by 1 base, with 10 bases between. CDR1 MGHRA and CDR2 YSYEKL come from the germline V gene. The CDR3 contains 15 residues. The CDR3 loop reads CASSQAARSQETQYF. The CDR3 DNA reads TGCGCCAGCAGCCAAGCAGCCAGGTCCCAAGAGACCCAGTACTTC.

The chain uses TRBV6-5 and TRBJ2-7, with D perhaps TRBD1 (5 bases). This CDR3 spans 16 amino acids. V was cut by 2 bases and J by 2 bases, with 16 bases left in between. Germline V gene data show CDR1 as MNHEY and CDR2 as SVGAGI. Here the CDR3 reads CASSYTPTVGPYEQYF. DNA of the CDR3: TGTGCCAGCAGTTACACCCCCACAGTGGGGCCCTACGAGCAGTACTTC.

This clone was seen only once. This chain joins TRBV19 and TRBJ2-7; 11 nucleotides agree with TRBD1. The germline CDR1 and CDR2 sequences are LNHDA and SQIVND (reference sequence). J gave up 0 bases and V 5 bases, and 9 bases lay outside the gene matches. The CDR3 spans 17 residues. CDR3 protein: CASSADRGPINSYEQYF. The CDR3 nucleotides read TGTGCCAGTAGTGCGGACAGGGGGCCCATTAACTCCTACGAGCAGTACTTC.